These T cell receptor beta chains were read from a single sample in a study of T-cell reconstitution after alpha-beta-depleted transplantation in children. One entry per CDR3 protein results from TCRdb running MiXCR on the PCR reads. The sample holds about 830,000 distinct CDR3 sequences, about 16% seen once. Sequenced material: PBMCs, mostly from graft donor cells, taken 360 days after TCRalphabeta/CD19-depleted stem cell transplant. The receptors stem from a male patient between 10 and 17 years old who had a stem cell transplant for acute lymphoblastic leukemia, so the T cells may come from the graft donor. CDR3s include the opening cysteine and the closing phenylalanine or tryptophan. Each record gives: V gene, clone size, J gene, D gene, CDR3 protein. D genes are given only for firm matches. A row's size may be missing; if present it is once, few, many or a size class.

TRBV7-8	-	TRBJ2-7	TRBD1	CASSTHRDRDYEQYF
TRBV6-5	-	TRBJ2-1	-	CASSYGVVRINEQFF
TRBV27	few	TRBJ2-1	TRBD1	CASSFRYRGGYNEQFF
TRBV20-1	-	TRBJ2-7	-	CSARDSLYGSPSYEQYF
TRBV14	many	TRBJ2-5	-	CASSHSETQYF
TRBV29-1	-	TRBJ2-4	TRBD1	CSVAPLTGPGAKNIQYF
TRBV25-1	-	TRBJ1-1	TRBD1	CASEPGTGRLTEAFF
TRBV7-9	many	TRBJ2-1	TRBD2	CASSKGREGNEQFF
TRBV20-1	-	TRBJ1-4	TRBD1	CSAPGQQNEKLFF
TRBV5-1	few	TRBJ2-1	-	CASSLSEGYNEQFF
TRBV29-1	many	TRBJ2-3	-	CSVISPDTQYF
TRBV12-3/TRBV12-4	few	TRBJ2-3	-	CASSNRLLSLYDTQYF
TRBV5-1	few	TRBJ2-2	-	CASTFRLTGELFF
TRBV4-2	few	TRBJ2-1	TRBD2	CASSQDTGGTYNEQFF
TRBV4-2	-	TRBJ1-3	-	CASSQPGESGNTIYF
TRBV9	-	TRBJ2-5	-	CASSVGLASGEETQYF
TRBV5-1	many	TRBJ2-4	TRBD2	CASSLVASGPNIQYF
TRBV7-2	-	TRBJ1-1	-	CASSLDRAGAFF
TRBV2	-	TRBJ2-3	-	CASRPPRTVLGNTQYF
TRBV6-2/TRBV6-3	few	TRBJ1-1	-	CASSYGSNTEAFF
TRBV12-3/TRBV12-4	many	TRBJ1-3	-	CASSPAAGNTIYF
TRBV12-3/TRBV12-4	few	TRBJ1-5	-	CASSRGPRNQPQHF
TRBV7-8	-	TRBJ2-2	-	CASSPLAATGELFF
TRBV12-3/TRBV12-4	once	TRBJ2-4	TRBD2	CAISLAPGLAEAAKNIQYF
TRBV19	few	TRBJ1-2	-	CASILRANGYTF
TRBV7-9	-	TRBJ2-2	-	CASSLAVSNTGELFF
TRBV2	-	TRBJ2-1	-	CASSLQGVRYNEQFF
TRBV7-3	few	TRBJ2-1	TRBD2	CASSLTVQSGRVEQFF
TRBV5-1	many	TRBJ2-3	TRBD2	CASSLLRGGNTDTQYF
TRBV12-3/TRBV12-4	few	TRBJ1-2	-	CASSFSGVNYGYTF
TRBV12-3/TRBV12-4	-	TRBJ2-3	-	CASSWVYRTDTQYF
TRBV4-1	-	TRBJ1-1	TRBD1	CASSQANRGTEAFF
TRBV5-1	-	TRBJ2-2	-	CASSLWATLNTGELFF
TRBV3-1	many	TRBJ2-7	TRBD1	CASSQDAPGGVDEQYF
TRBV6-6	few	TRBJ2-4	-	CASSYSKAVGEYF